These 10 T cell receptor beta chains share one sample of origin, sequenced in a study of blood T cell repertoires in COVID-19. TCRdb's table, derived via immunoSEQ multiplex PCR, lists solely in-frame clones and lacks some. The table has about 400,000 clones, 87% seen once. Material: PBMCs or T cells enriched from blood (not recorded which). These receptors were taken from a woman in her 30s who had recovered from COVID-19.

This clone has only one observation. The rearrangement uses TRBV5-1 and TRBJ2-1; TRBD2 agrees at 8 bases. The CDR3 has 14 residues. Germline assignment: CDR1 SGHRS and CDR2 YFSETQ. The V gene end was trimmed by 6 bases and the J gene end by 2 bases; junction bases not matched to a gene: 4. This CDR3 is CASTRGEPYNEQFF. CDR3 in DNA: TGCGCCAGCACGCGGGGGGAACCCTACAATGAGCAGTTCTTC.

V and J are TRBV6-5 and TRBJ2-1; 10 bases map to TRBD2. This CDR3 is built from 16 residues. After removal of 0 bases from V and 9 bases from J, the junction contained 8 bases not matched to a gene. The germline CDR1 and CDR2 sequences are MNHEY and SVGAGI. For the CDR3, the DNA is TGTGCCAGCAGTTACTCGCCTAGCGGGAGAGGGGTTGAGCAGTTCTTC. Translation gives CASSYSPSGRGVEQFF.

This sequence joins TRBV19 and TRBJ1-2; D is undetermined. Trimming stripped 3 bases from V and 4 bases from J, with 9 bases between. Germline V gene lookup returns CDR1 LNHDA and CDR2 SQIVND (reference sequence). CDR3 length: 13 amino acids. As DNA, the CDR3 is TGTGCCAGTAGTATTCGGCCAGGCTATGGCTACACCTTC. Amino acid sequence: CASSIRPGYGYTF. Combining the CDR3 with reference TRBV19 and TRBJ1-2 gives the whole variable domain DGGITQSPKYLFRKEGQNVTLSCEQNLNHDAMYWYRQDPGQGLRLIYYSQIVNDFQKGDIAEGYSVSREKKESFPLTVTSAQKNPTAFYLCASSIRPGYGYTFGSGTRLTVV.

The chain uses TRBV11-3 and TRBJ2-3; D unclear. The CDR3 runs 13 residues. The V gene lost 3 bases and the J gene lost 2 bases, with 6 bases spanning the gap. CDR1 SGHNT and CDR2 YENEEA come from the germline V gene. CDR3 in DNA: TGTGCCAGCAGCTTCGCGGTCACAGATACGCAGTATTTT. This gives the protein CASSFAVTDTQYF. Together with reference TRBV11-3 and TRBJ2-3, the CDR3 gives the full variable domain: EAGVVQSPRYKIIEKKQPVAFWCNPISGHNTLYWYLQNLGQGPELLIRYENEEAVDDSQLPKDRFSAERLKGVDSTLKIQPAELGDSAVYLCASSFAVTDTQYFGPGTRLTVL.

This clone was recorded once. The chain has TRBV19 and TRBJ2-7; 7 bases are a match to TRBD1. The CDR3 is 15 amino acids. The germline V gene encodes CDR1 LNHDA and CDR2 SQIVND (reference sequence). The ends lost 3 bases at V and 2 bases at J; junction bases unmatched: 7. CDR3 in amino acids: CASSISAGGTYEQYF. DNA of the CDR3: TGTGCCAGTAGTATCTCCGCAGGGGGAACCTACGAGCAGTACTTC.

The CDR3 nucleotides are TGTGCCGTAACACTAGCGGGAGACTCCTACGAGCAGTACTTC. Encoded protein: CAVTLAGDSYEQYF. The gene calls are TRBV28 and TRBJ2-7; 11 nucleotides line up with TRBD2. V was clipped by 11 bases and J by 0 bases; unmatched bases: 6. Germline assignment: CDR1 MDHEN and CDR2 SYDVKM. The CDR3 consists of 14 residues.

This chain links TRBV5-8 with TRBJ2-5, with TRBD1 identical over 9 bases. Looked up from germline, CDR1 is SGHTS and CDR2 is YDEGEE. Trimming took 4 bases from V and 5 from J; bases not matched to a gene: 18. The CDR3 has 18 residues. CDR3 in DNA: TGTGCCAGCAGCCCCGGGTTGATAGGACAGGGGATGATGGAGACCCAGTACTTC. It encodes CASSPGLIGQGMMETQYF.

This chain uses TRBV5-1 with TRBJ1-4, with TRBD1 matching 7 bases. The CDR3 spans 15 residues. The V and J ends lost 2 bases and 7 bases, in that order; junction bases with no gene match: 8. Germline V gene sequence: CDR1 SGHRS, CDR2 YFSETQ. CDR3 in DNA: TGCGCCAGCAGCTTCGGAGGGGGCGCGACTGAAAAACTGTTTTTT. Translating gives CASSFGGGATEKLFF. Together with reference TRBV5-1 and TRBJ1-4, the CDR3 gives the full variable domain: KAGVTQTPRYLIKTRGQQVTLSCSPISGHRSVSWYQQTPGQGLQFLFEYFSETQRNKGNFPGRFSGRQFSNSRSEMNVSTLELGDSALYLCASSFGGGATEKLFFGSGTQLSVL.

A single count supports this clone. The chain joins TRBV28 to TRBJ1-5; TRBD1 might be the D (5 bases). Germline CDR1 is MDHEN and CDR2 is SYDVKM. The CDR3 totals 16 residues. The ends were cut back, 3 bases at V and 0 bases at J, with 12 bases in the middle. This chain's CDR3 is CASSLNRLLSNQPQHF. The CDR3, as DNA: TGTGCCAGCAGTTTGAACAGGCTCCTTAGCAATCAGCCCCAGCATTTT.

The chain employs TRBV11-1 and TRBJ2-3; TRBD2 matches at 12 bases. The CDR3 spans 16 residues. The ends lost 3 bases at V and 4 bases at J; junction bases unmatched: 5. Germline CDR1 SGHAT, CDR2 FQDESV (reference sequence). The CDR3 DNA reads TGTGCCAGCAGCTTGGCTAGCGGGGGGGCACCAGATACGCAGTATTTT. Translated: CASSLASGGAPDTQYF.